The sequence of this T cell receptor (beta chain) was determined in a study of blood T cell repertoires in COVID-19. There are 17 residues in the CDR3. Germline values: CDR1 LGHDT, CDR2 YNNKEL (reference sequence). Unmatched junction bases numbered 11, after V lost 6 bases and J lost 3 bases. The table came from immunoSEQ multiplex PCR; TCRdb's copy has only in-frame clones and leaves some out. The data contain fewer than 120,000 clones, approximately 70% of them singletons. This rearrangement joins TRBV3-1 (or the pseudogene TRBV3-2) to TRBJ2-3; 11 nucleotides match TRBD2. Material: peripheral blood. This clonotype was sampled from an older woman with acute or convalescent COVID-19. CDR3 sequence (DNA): TGTGCCAGCAGTGGGACTAGCGGAGCGGGGGTGACAGATACGCAGTATTTT. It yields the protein CASSGTSGAGVTDTQYF.